These 30 T cell receptor beta chains came from one sample sequenced in a study of OX40 agonist ivuxolimab in advanced cancers. Clones were sequenced by immunoSEQ multiplex PCR, and TCRdb holds only the in-frame ones, with some missing. The data show approximately 100,000 clones, 85% to 90% seen once. The starting material was CD4+ or CD8+ T cells sorted from blood, obtained in a trial of the OX40 agonist ivuxolimab. The receptors derive from an adult with an advanced solid tumor such as melanoma, head and neck, liver or kidney cancer.

J is TRBJ2-7 and V is TRBV6-5; TRBD2 aligns across 7 bases. Germline values: CDR1 MNHEY, CDR2 SVGAGI. The CDR3 runs to 15 residues. The V and J ends lost 4 bases and 8 bases, in that order; junction bases with no gene match: 14. Here the CDR3 reads CASSSVNFSGGKQYF. The CDR3, as DNA: TGTGCCAGCAGTTCCGTCAATTTTTCGGGGGGTAAGCAGTACTTC.

The CDR3, as DNA: TGTGCCTGGAGTCAGGGTGTCTTTGGAAACACCATATATTTT. Translated, it gives CAWSQGVFGNTIYF. The chain links TRBV30 to TRBJ1-3; D may be TRBD1 (5 bases). The V gene lost 2 bases and the J gene lost 3 bases, with 11 bases spanning the gap. There are 14 residues in the CDR3. Germline CDR1 is GTSNPN and CDR2 is SVGIG (reference sequence).

The rearrangement links TRBV5-4 to TRBJ2-1; D gene unclear. V was shortened by 2 bases and J by 8 bases, with 11 bases between the two germline ends. This CDR3 spans 13 amino acids. CDR1 SGHNT and CDR2 YYREEE come from the germline V gene (reference sequence). The CDR3: CASSFPGSYEQFF. The CDR3, as DNA: TGTGCCAGCAGCTTTCCCGGGTCGTATGAGCAGTTCTTC.

This sequence joins TRBV2 and TRBJ2-3; TRBD2 might be the D (5 bases). This CDR3 region has 15 residues. Germline V CDR1 and CDR2: SNHLY, FYNNEI. V gave up 6 bases and J gave up 0 bases, with 13 bases separating them. The CDR3 sequence: CASRKAGISTDTQYF. DNA for the CDR3: TGTGCCAGCAGGAAAGCCGGGATCAGCACAGATACGCAGTATTTT. Combining the CDR3 with reference TRBV2 and TRBJ2-3 gives the whole variable domain EPEVTQTPSHQVTQMGQEVILRCVPISNHLYFYWYRQILGQKVEFLVSFYNNEISEKSEIFDDQFSVERPDGSNFTLKIRSTKLEDSAMYFCASRKAGISTDTQYFGPGTRLTVL.

V and J are TRBV2 and TRBJ1-4, with D tentatively TRBD1 (6 bases). Between the trimmed V and J ends, which lost 3 bases and 8 bases, there was a span of 13 bases. Germline CDR1 is SNHLY and CDR2 is FYNNEI. The CDR3 extends over 14 amino acids. The CDR3 loop reads CASSEGGAREKLFF. As DNA, the CDR3 is TGTGCCAGCAGTGAGGGGGGGGCTCGGGAAAAACTGTTTTTT.

This chain connects TRBV27 to TRBJ1-2, with 8 nucleotides matching TRBD1. This CDR3 region has 13 residues. V trimming: 6 bases; J trimming: 5 bases; junction bases outside the gene matches: 5. The germline gives CDR1 MNHEY, CDR2 SMNVEV (reference sequence). The CDR3 loop is CASSIGTGYGYTF. In DNA, the CDR3 is TGTGCCAGCAGCATAGGGACAGGTTATGGCTACACCTTC.

This rearrangement joins TRBV9 to TRBJ2-2; the D is unclear. V dropped 0 bases and J dropped 0 bases, with 15 bases sitting between them. Germline V lookup: CDR1 SGDLS, CDR2 YYNGEE. The length of the CDR3 is 18 residues. The CDR3 is CASSVGGGALSNTGELFF. For the CDR3, the DNA is TGTGCCAGCAGCGTAGGAGGTGGAGCGCTCTCGAACACCGGGGAGCTGTTTTTT.

This clone was counted once. The chain employs TRBV7-2 and TRBJ1-3; D is unclear. V lost 3 bases to trimming and J lost 2 bases, with 14 bases between them. The CDR3 is 16 amino acids. From germline, CDR1 is SGHTA and CDR2 FQGNSA. The CDR3 region is CASSFDAAAPGNTIYF. The CDR3 DNA is TGTGCCAGCAGCTTTGACGCTGCTGCCCCTGGAAACACCATATATTTT.

The chain combines TRBV27 with TRBJ2-7; the match to TRBD1 covers 8 bases. Germline assignment: CDR1 MNHEY and CDR2 SMNVEV (reference sequence). The length of the CDR3 is 17 residues. With 2 bases clipped from V and 3 bases from J, the junction kept 12 bases outside the gene matches. The CDR3 spells CASSLRPGQGHYYEQYF. CDR3 in DNA: TGTGCCAGCAGTTTACGACCTGGACAGGGTCACTACTACGAGCAGTACTTC.

This chain connects TRBV4-1 to TRBJ2-7; the D gene could be TRBD1 or TRBD2 (5 bases each). CDR1 and CDR2 from the germline V gene are MGHRA and YSYEKL. This CDR3 comprises 15 residues. The V end lost 4 bases, the J end lost 1 base, and 14 bases lay between the germline ends. CDR3 DNA: TGCGCCAGCAGCCGGGCTGGGACGGGATCCTACGAGCAGTACTTC. This encodes CASSRAGTGSYEQYF.

The rearrangement joins TRBV6-1 to TRBJ2-7; possible D gene TRBD2, 5 bases. CDR3 size: 14 residues. V was clipped by 6 bases and J by 6 bases, with 18 bases between them. Germline CDR1 reads MNHNS; CDR2 reads SASEGT. The chain's CDR3 is CASRGILGVGEQYF. Here the CDR3 DNA reads TGTGCCAGCAGGGGGATTTTGGGAGTGGGCGAGCAGTACTTC.

The V call is TRBV11-2, the J call TRBJ1-6; unclear D gene. CDR1 and CDR2 (germline): SGHAT, FQNNGV. V shed 5 bases and J shed 4 bases, with 12 bases lying between them. The CDR3 contains 15 residues. Here the CDR3 DNA reads TGTGCCAGCAGCCCCGAACTAGGGTATAATTCACCCCTCCACTTT. Amino acid sequence: CASSPELGYNSPLHF.

V usage is TRBV7-2 and J usage is TRBJ1-5; 7 bases line up with TRBD1. The germline V gene has CDR1 SGHTA and CDR2 FQGNSA. The V gene end was trimmed by 1 base and the J gene end by 2 bases; junction bases not matched to a gene: 8. The CDR3 covers 17 residues. The CDR3 protein is CASSLGLGGAGNQPQHF. CDR3 in DNA: TGTGCCAGCAGCTTAGGACTAGGGGGCGCGGGCAATCAGCCCCAGCATTTT.

The rearrangement joins TRBV7-2 to TRBJ2-2; D is perhaps TRBD1 (6 bases). CDR1 is SGHTA, CDR2 FQGNSA, per germline. V was pared by 5 bases and J by 1 base, with 8 bases between. The CDR3 is 14 amino acids. The CDR3 loop is CASSRGQNTGELFF. CDR3 bases: TGTGCCAGCAGCCGGGGACAGAACACCGGGGAGCTGTTTTTT.

J is TRBJ1-2 and V is TRBV28, with 7 bases aligning to TRBD1. The CDR3 runs 15 residues. The germline CDR1 and CDR2 sequences are MDHEN and SYDVKM. The ends lost 6 bases at V and 7 bases at J; junction bases unmatched: 14. The CDR3: CASSPMSRDSFGYTF. DNA for the CDR3: TGTGCCAGCAGCCCAATGTCCCGGGACAGTTTTGGCTACACCTTC.

V is TRBV4-1 and J is TRBJ1-3; perhaps TRBD1 as D (6 bases). The germline V and J ends were trimmed by 1 base and 0 bases, with 10 bases remaining between them. Germline-derived CDR1 and CDR2 are MGHRA and YSYEKL. CDR3 size: 16 residues. Here the CDR3 DNA reads TGCGCCAGCAGCCAAGGGGGGGCCTACTCTGGAAACACCATATATTTT. It translates to CASSQGGAYSGNTIYF.

J is TRBJ1-3 and V is TRBV10-2; unclear D gene. The length of the CDR3 is 15 residues. Germline values: CDR1 WSHSY, CDR2 SAAADI. Trimming took off 0 bases at V and 0 bases at J, with 6 bases between the two ends. CDR3 sequence reads: CASSESRGSGNTIYF. CDR3 nucleotides: TGCGCCAGCAGTGAGTCGCGGGGCTCTGGAAACACCATATATTTT.

This rearrangement joins TRBV15 to TRBJ2-7; D possibly corresponds to TRBD1 (5 bases). This CDR3 contains 15 residues. V shed 8 bases and J shed 0 bases, with 17 bases lying between them. Germline-derived CDR1 and CDR2 are LNHNV and YYDKDF (reference sequence). The CDR3 loop reads CATSARERTSYEQYF. The DNA for the CDR3 is TGTGCCACCTCCGCCAGGGAAAGGACCTCCTACGAGCAGTACTTC. The whole variable domain, filled in from reference TRBV15 and TRBJ2-7, reads DAMVIQNPRYQVTQFGKPVTLSCSQTLNHNVMYWYQQKSSQAPKLLFHYYDKDFNNEADTPDNFQSRRPNTSFCFLDIRSPGLGDTAMYLCATSARERTSYEQYFGPGTRLTVT.

The rearrangement uses TRBV19 and TRBJ1-1; D remains unclear. This CDR3 spans 13 amino acids. V dropped 5 bases and J dropped 1 base, with 8 bases sitting between them. CDR1 is LNHDA and CDR2 is SQIVND in the germline V gene (reference sequence). The CDR3 DNA reads as TGTGCCAGTAGTTCGGACGGGAACACTGAAGCTTTCTTT. Its translation: CASSSDGNTEAFF.

The V gene is TRBV2, the J gene TRBJ2-1; tentative D call: TRBD2 (6 bases). Germline V gene data show CDR1 as SNHLY and CDR2 as FYNNEI. Between the trimmed V and J ends, which lost 8 bases and 6 bases, there was a span of 11 bases. The CDR3 is 12 amino acids. The DNA of the CDR3 is TGTGCCAGCTCGGGACTCCCCAATGAGCAGTTCTTC. Translating gives CASSGLPNEQFF.

This chain links TRBV7-2 with TRBJ1-6; 7 bases fit TRBD1. The CDR3 runs to 15 residues. The trim removed 2 bases at V and 9 bases at J, leaving 7 bases unmatched. Germline V gene sequence: CDR1 SGHTA, CDR2 FQGNSA. The CDR3 reads CASSLLGRGISPLHF. CDR3 in DNA: TGTGCCAGCAGCTTACTCGGCAGGGGGATTTCACCCCTCCACTTT.

This chain connects TRBV18 to TRBJ2-1, with TRBD2 matching over 14 bases. V shed 3 bases, J shed 8 bases, and the junction held 6 bases outside the gene matches. This CDR3 is 16 amino acids long. Germline lookup yields CDR1 KGHSH and CDR2 LQKENI. This chain's CDR3 is CASSPRLAGGRDEQFF. The CDR3, as DNA: TGTGCCAGCTCACCCCGACTAGCGGGGGGGCGGGATGAGCAGTTCTTC. Using reference TRBV18 and TRBJ2-1 for the parts outside the CDR3, the full variable domain is NAGVMQNPRHLVRRRGQEARLRCSPMKGHSHVYWYRQLPEEGLKFMVYLQKENIIDESGMPKERFSAEFPKEGPSILRIQQVVRGDSAAYFCASSPRLAGGRDEQFFGPGTRLTVL.

This clone was observed a handful of times. The genes are TRBV4-1 and TRBJ2-7, with 7 bases lining up with TRBD2. This CDR3 is built from 15 residues. Germline V gene sequence: CDR1 MGHRA, CDR2 YSYEKL. Trimming cost V 4 bases and J 0 bases; bases outside gene matches: 6. CDR3 loop: CASSRQTGGSYEQYF. CDR3 DNA sequence: TGCGCCAGCAGCCGACAAACGGGGGGCTCCTACGAGCAGTACTTC.

The V gene is TRBV5-4, the J gene TRBJ2-1; 7 bases align to TRBD1. The V segment lost 4 bases and the J segment 5 bases; nucleotides outside the gene matches: 9. CDR3 length equals 15 residues. Germline loops: CDR1 SGHNT, CDR2 YYREEE (reference sequence). This CDR3 reads CASSRPGTANNEQFF. The DNA for the CDR3 is TGTGCCAGCAGCCGTCCCGGGACAGCGAACAATGAGCAGTTCTTC. The full variable domain, completed using reference TRBV5-4 and TRBJ2-1, is ETGVTQSPTHLIKTRGQQVTLRCSSQSGHNTVSWYQQALGQGPQFIFQYYREEENGRGNFPPRFSGLQFPNYSSELNVNALELDDSALYLCASSRPGTANNEQFFGPGTRLTVL.

V gene TRBV4-1 combines with J gene TRBJ2-7, with D perhaps matching TRBD1 (6 bases). Germline CDR1 reads MGHRA; CDR2 reads YSYEKL. The CDR3 runs 20 residues. V was pared by 2 bases and J by 1 base, with 27 bases between. CDR3 sequence: CASSQWFWQGILSRSYEQYF. CDR3 sequence (DNA): TGCGCCAGCAGCCAATGGTTCTGGCAGGGGATTTTAAGCAGGTCCTACGAGCAGTACTTC.

As DNA, the CDR3 is TGTGCCAGCGTCAAAGGGGGTAGAACAGATACGCAGTATTTT. As protein: CASVKGGRTDTQYF. The V and J genes are TRBV28 and TRBJ2-3; possibly TRBD1 for D (6 bases). This CDR3 spans 14 amino acids. Trimming removed 8 bases from V and 3 bases from J, with 15 bases in between. Germline V gene sequence: CDR1 MDHEN, CDR2 SYDVKM.

The chain joins TRBV9 to TRBJ2-7; 9 bases map to TRBD1. With V trimmed by 0 bases and J by 2 bases, 3 bases remained unmatched. Germline V lookup: CDR1 SGDLS, CDR2 YYNGEE. The CDR3 sequence is 15 residues long. The CDR3: CASSVATGGTYEQYF. The CDR3 nucleotides read TGTGCCAGCAGCGTAGCGACAGGGGGGACCTACGAGCAGTACTTC.

The rearrangement links TRBV6-5 to TRBJ1-2, with D possibly being TRBD1 (6 bases). CDR1 MNHEY and CDR2 SVGAGI come from the germline V gene. The germline V and J ends were trimmed by 5 bases and 7 bases, with 14 bases remaining between them. There are 13 residues in the CDR3. The CDR3 coding sequence is TGTGCCAGCAGTCCGCCGGGGGCAGGTGGCTACACCTTC. It specifies CASSPPGAGGYTF.

The chain is built from TRBV7-9 and TRBJ1-5, with D possibly TRBD1 on 5 matching bases. CDR3 size: 14 residues. V was clipped by 1 base and J by 6 bases, with 10 bases between them. Germline V CDR1 and CDR2: SEHNR, FQNEAQ (reference sequence). CDR3 amino acids: CASSLGQGLQPQHF. DNA of the CDR3: TGTGCCAGCAGCTTAGGGCAGGGACTTCAGCCCCAGCATTTT.

The chain recombines TRBV27 with TRBJ1-2, with D hard to call. Trimming shortened V by 3 bases and J by 4 bases, and 9 bases separated the two germline ends. The CDR3 covers 13 residues. Germline lookup yields CDR1 MNHEY and CDR2 SMNVEV (reference sequence). CDR3 region: CASSFVVGYGYTF. The CDR3 DNA sequence: TGTGCCAGCAGTTTTGTGGTAGGCTATGGCTACACCTTC.